The 23 T cell receptor beta chains below come from one sample, sequenced in a study of cytomegalovirus exposure and HLA in healthy donors. Measured with immunoSEQ multiplex PCR; TCRdb has only the in-frame clones, and not every one. The table records 150,000 to 180,000 clones, 70% to 90% of them present only once. The specimen was PBMCs. The receptors derive from a man in his late teens or twenties in good health and CMV-seropositive.

V is TRBV6-4 and J is TRBJ2-1; TRBD2 matches 7 bases. V shed 4 bases, J shed 9 bases, and the junction held 15 bases outside the gene matches. Per the germline V gene, CDR1 is MRHNA and CDR2 is SNTAGT. The CDR3 has 16 amino acids. CDR3 in DNA: TGTGCCAGCAGTGCGAGTGGGGGGGAGGGAGTCGGTGAGCAGTTCTTC. This encodes CASSASGGEGVGEQFF.

This rearrangement joins TRBV2 to TRBJ2-7, with 7 bases matching TRBD2. This CDR3 is 13 amino acids long. Looked up from germline, CDR1 is SNHLY and CDR2 is FYNNEI. V was pared by 9 bases and J by 3 bases, with 8 bases of the junction left unmatched. In DNA form, the CDR3 reads TGTGCCAGTACTAGACTAGCTTTCTACGAGCAGTACTTC. Amino acid sequence: CASTRLAFYEQYF. Together with reference TRBV2 and TRBJ2-7, the CDR3 gives the full variable domain: EPEVTQTPSHQVTQMGQEVILRCVPISNHLYFYWYRQILGQKVEFLVSFYNNEISEKSEIFDDQFSVERPDGSNFTLKIRSTKLEDSAMYFCASTRLAFYEQYFGPGTRLTVT.

V usage is TRBV18 and J usage is TRBJ2-7; TRBD1 agrees at 9 bases. V lost 3 bases and J lost 3; bases outside the gene matches: 6. CDR1 and CDR2 (germline): KGHSH, LQKENI. The CDR3 totals 15 residues. The CDR3, as DNA: TGTGCCAGCTCACCTTCCGGGACAGGGAACTACGAGCAGTACTTC. The encoded protein is CASSPSGTGNYEQYF.

The V and J genes are TRBV19 and TRBJ1-4; D is unresolved. Germline V gene sequence: CDR1 LNHDA, CDR2 SQIVND (reference sequence). Trimming cost V 4 bases and J 8 bases, with 11 bases left between them. This CDR3 spans 13 amino acids. The CDR3 bases are TGTGCCAGTAGTACTACAGCGGTGGAAAAACTGTTTTTT. As protein: CASSTTAVEKLFF.

This chain uses TRBV5-4 with TRBJ1-2; D gene uncertain. The CDR3 loop spans 15 amino acids. V lost 2 bases and J lost 0, with 11 bases in between. Germline-derived CDR1 and CDR2 are SGHNT and YYREEE (reference sequence). The CDR3 DNA reads as TGTGCCAGCAGCTTCCAAACACAAGCTAACTATGGCTACACCTTC. Translated, it gives CASSFQTQANYGYTF.

V is TRBV29-1 and J is TRBJ2-7; 8 nucleotides align to TRBD1. V lost 1 base and J lost 6; bases outside the gene matches: 14. Germline CDR1 and CDR2: SQVTM and ANQGSEA. This CDR3 has 16 residues. In DNA, the CDR3 is TGCAGCGTTGAAGCCTTCGGGACAGGCGGGCGAAGCGAGCAGTACTTC. Amino acid sequence: CSVEAFGTGGRSEQYF.

J is TRBJ2-7 and V is TRBV7-2; 9 bases agree with TRBD2. After removal of 3 bases from V and 0 bases from J, the junction contained 12 bases not matched to a gene. This CDR3 spans 18 amino acids. CDR1 and CDR2 from the germline V gene are SGHTA and FQGNSA. The CDR3 reads CASSFPSGERPSSYEQYF. Written as DNA, the CDR3 is TGTGCCAGCAGCTTTCCTAGCGGGGAGAGGCCGAGCTCCTACGAGCAGTACTTC.

The chain links TRBV5-4 to TRBJ2-5, with D possibly being TRBD1 (6 bases). The CDR3 is 14 amino acids. Trimming removed 2 bases from V and 4 bases from J, with 12 bases in between. Per germline, CDR1 SGHNT and CDR2 YYREEE (reference sequence). In nucleotides, the CDR3 is TGTGCCAGCAGCTTAGGGGCAGGGGTAGAGACCCAGTACTTC. It specifies CASSLGAGVETQYF.

The chain employs TRBV6-6 and TRBJ2-1, with a possible D match to TRBD2 (5 bases). The CDR3 contains 11 residues. V was clipped by 6 bases and J by 12 bases, with 12 bases between them. The germline V gene encodes CDR1 MNHNY and CDR2 SVGAGI (reference sequence). The CDR3 DNA reads as TGTGCCAGCAGCCCACCCGGGATGCAGTTCTTC. This translates into CASSPPGMQFF.

J is TRBJ1-1 and V is TRBV11-3; D gene ambiguous. Germline-derived CDR1 and CDR2 are SGHNT and YENEEA. Trimming removed 2 bases at V and 5 bases at J, with 9 bases between. The CDR3 is 13 residues long. The CDR3 here is CASSLHAGTEAFF. The CDR3 DNA follows: TGTGCCAGCAGCTTACATGCGGGAACTGAAGCTTTCTTT.

This chain joins TRBV5-1 and TRBJ1-2; D is possibly TRBD1 (6 bases). This CDR3 contains 17 residues. CDR1 is SGHRS, CDR2 YFSETQ, per germline. Trimming removed 4 bases at V and 2 bases at J, with 21 bases between. The CDR3 protein is CASSPSTLQGANYGYTF. The CDR3 DNA is TGCGCCAGCAGCCCCAGCACGTTACAGGGTGCGAACTATGGCTACACCTTC.

Only a few counts were recorded for this clone. The genes are TRBV6-1 and TRBJ2-7, with 10 positions matching TRBD1. Germline V gene lookup returns CDR1 MNHNS and CDR2 SASEGT. CDR3 length equals 14 residues. The V and J ends lost 5 bases and 6 bases, in that order; junction bases with no gene match: 7. CDR3 protein: CASSIQTGGGEQYF. DNA of the CDR3: TGTGCCAGCAGTATACAGACAGGGGGCGGCGAGCAGTACTTC.

This CDR3 is CASSDGSGGADEQFF. Written as DNA, the CDR3 is TGTGCCAGCAGTGACGGGAGCGGGGGGGCGGATGAGCAGTTCTTC. The rearrangement links TRBV6-4 to TRBJ2-1; 10 nucleotides align to TRBD2. CDR1 MRHNA and CDR2 SNTAGT come from the germline V gene. The CDR3 length is 15 residues. The J segment lost 8 bases and the V segment lost 2 bases, leaving 6 bases of the junction unmatched.

The gene calls are TRBV9 and TRBJ2-3, with TRBD2 identical over 9 bases. V was clipped by 1 base and J by 2 bases; unmatched bases: 5. Germline CDR1 is SGDLS and CDR2 is YYNGEE. The CDR3 consists of 16 residues. The CDR3 reads CASSVSAGGHTDTQYF. In DNA, the CDR3 is TGTGCCAGCAGCGTATCAGCGGGGGGCCACACAGATACGCAGTATTTT.

CDR3 sequence reads: CASSFSDEQFF. CDR3 DNA sequence: TGTGCCAGCAGCTTTAGTGATGAGCAGTTCTTC. The chain uses TRBV7-9 and TRBJ2-1; D is uncertain. With 3 bases removed from V and 8 bases from J, the gap between germline ends came to 5 bases. The CDR3 extends over 11 amino acids. Germline V gene data show CDR1 as SEHNR and CDR2 as FQNEAQ (reference sequence).

DNA of the CDR3: TGTGCCAGCAGCCACCGTATGACCGCCGGGACAGGACAAGGCTACACCTTC. The encoded protein is CASSHRMTAGTGQGYTF. The rearrangement joins TRBV4-2 to TRBJ1-2; 8 bases fit TRBD1. J lost 8 bases, V lost 3 bases, and 17 bases had no gene match. The CDR3 has 17 residues. The germline CDR1 and CDR2 sequences are LGHNA and YNFKEQ.

The chain employs TRBV6-5 and TRBJ2-2, with 11 bases identical to TRBD2. With V trimmed by 6 bases and J by 3 bases, 0 bases remained unmatched. The CDR3 is made up of 14 amino acids. The germline gives CDR1 MNHEY, CDR2 SVGAGI. CDR3 nucleotides: TGTGCCAGCAGGACTAGCGGGGACACCGGGGAGCTGTTTTTT. Its protein is CASRTSGDTGELFF.

This clone appeared once. This chain uses TRBV23-1 with TRBJ2-5; no clear D gene. TRBV23-1 is an ORF, with its function uncertain. V lost 7 bases to trimming and J lost 3 bases, with 9 bases between them. The CDR3 runs to 12 residues. CDR3 region: CASIPGKETQYF. CDR3 in DNA: TGCGCCAGCATCCCCGGTAAAGAGACCCAGTACTTC.

The chain links TRBV30 to TRBJ2-5; TRBD1 is a possible D gene (5 bases). This CDR3 has 12 amino acids. Trimming left V 8 bases short and J 5 bases short, with 15 bases between. Germline V lookup: CDR1 GTSNPN, CDR2 SVGIG (reference sequence). The chain's CDR3 is CAGDSMEETQYF. CDR3 in DNA: TGTGCCGGCGACAGTATGGAGGAGACCCAGTACTTC.

The chain joins TRBV19 to TRBJ2-4; weak D call: TRBD2 (5 bases). V gave up 6 bases and J gave up 3 bases, with 12 bases separating them. There are 14 residues in the CDR3. Germline V CDR1 and CDR2: LNHDA, SQIVND (reference sequence). The CDR3 is CASRSSGIKNIQYF. The CDR3 region has the DNA TGTGCCAGTAGATCCTCCGGGATCAAAAACATTCAGTACTTC.

The chain carries TRBV7-3 and TRBJ1-1, with D maybe TRBD1 (5 bases). Trimming stripped 2 bases from V and 1 base from J, with 11 bases between. This CDR3 has 15 amino acids. Germline CDR1 is SGHTA and CDR2 is FQGTGA. CDR3 sequence: CASSLGAGRNTEAFF. The CDR3 bases are TGTGCCAGCAGCTTAGGGGCAGGTCGGAACACTGAAGCTTTCTTT.

This clone was recorded once. The rearrangement links TRBV10-3 to TRBJ1-1; a weak D match, TRBD1 (5 bases). V dropped 6 bases and J dropped 7 bases, with 15 bases sitting between them. There are 13 residues in the CDR3. In germline, CDR1 is ENHRY, CDR2 SYGVKD. In DNA form, the CDR3 reads TGTGCCATCAGGGGGAGGGACGGCAATGAAGCTTTCTTT. The encoded protein is CAIRGRDGNEAFF.

This rearrangement joins TRBV7-2 to TRBJ1-1; D gene uncertain. The CDR3 contains 15 residues. Germline CDR1 reads SGHTA; CDR2 reads FQGNSA. The germline V and J ends were trimmed by 0 bases and 4 bases, with 12 bases remaining between them. The CDR3 coding sequence is TGTGCCAGCAGCTTAGCTACCTCATCGGGCACTGAAGCTTTCTTT. Its translation is CASSLATSSGTEAFF.